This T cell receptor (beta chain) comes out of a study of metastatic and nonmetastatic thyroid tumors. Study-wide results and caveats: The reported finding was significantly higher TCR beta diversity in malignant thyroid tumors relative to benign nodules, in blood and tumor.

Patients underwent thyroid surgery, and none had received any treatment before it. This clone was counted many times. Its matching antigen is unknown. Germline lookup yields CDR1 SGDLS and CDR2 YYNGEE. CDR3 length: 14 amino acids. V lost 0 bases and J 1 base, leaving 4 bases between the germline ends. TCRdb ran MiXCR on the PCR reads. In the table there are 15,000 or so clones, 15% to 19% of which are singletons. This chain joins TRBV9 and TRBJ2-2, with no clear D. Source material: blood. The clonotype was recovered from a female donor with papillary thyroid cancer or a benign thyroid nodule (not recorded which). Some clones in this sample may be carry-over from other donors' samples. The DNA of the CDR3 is TGTGCCAGCAGCGTAGGGCGGAACACCGGGGAGCTGTTTTTT. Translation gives CASSVGRNTGELFF.